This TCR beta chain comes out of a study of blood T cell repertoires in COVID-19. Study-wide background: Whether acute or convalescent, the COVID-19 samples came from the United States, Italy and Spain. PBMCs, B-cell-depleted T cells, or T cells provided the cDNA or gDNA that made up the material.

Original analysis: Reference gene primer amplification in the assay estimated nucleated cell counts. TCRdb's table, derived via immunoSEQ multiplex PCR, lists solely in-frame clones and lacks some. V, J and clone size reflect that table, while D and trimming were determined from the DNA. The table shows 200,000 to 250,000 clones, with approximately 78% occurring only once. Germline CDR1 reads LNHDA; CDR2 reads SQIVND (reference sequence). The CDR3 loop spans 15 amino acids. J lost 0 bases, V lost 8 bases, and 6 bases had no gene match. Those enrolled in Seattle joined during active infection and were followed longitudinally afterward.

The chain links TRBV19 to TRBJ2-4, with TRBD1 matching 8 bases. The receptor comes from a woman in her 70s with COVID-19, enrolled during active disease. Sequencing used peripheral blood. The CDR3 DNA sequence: TGTGCCAGTCGCGGACAGGGACTAGCCAAAAACATTCAGTACTTC. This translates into CASRGQGLAKNIQYF.